What follows describes a single T cell receptor (beta chain). The sample is drawn from a study of blood T cells in healthy people across ages. A J-beta primer mix and a sample-barcoded 5' primer were used in a second PCR of about 7 to 12 cycles. Each of the samples gave a minimum of 2.5 million paired-end reads that contained CDR3. A single record per CDR3 protein comes from TCRdb applying MiXCR to the 5' RACE reads. This table has roughly 800,000 distinct CDR3 sequences, 58% appearing once. The CDR3 loop spans 17 amino acids. V lost 6 bases and J lost 2, with 17 bases in between. This clonotype originated in a man aged 30-40 years in good health. The chain couples TRBV12-3 or TRBV12-4 to TRBJ1-6, with D perhaps matching TRBD1 (5 bases). Sequencing was done on a sample of blood. CDR3: CASSPLMRGTYNSPLHF. The CDR3 DNA sequence: TGTGCCAGCAGCCCCCTAATGAGGGGAACCTATAATTCACCCCTCCACTTT.